These 15 T cell receptor beta chains originate from one sample sequenced in a study of blood T cell repertoires in COVID-19. This table comes from immunoSEQ multiplex PCR, and its TCRdb copy is limited to in-frame clones, with some not included. The sample lists some 210,000 clones, roughly 80% occurring once. The sample taken for sequencing was peripheral blood. Every receptor here comes from a human donor in a cohort sampled during active COVID-19.

This chain uses TRBV24-1 with TRBJ1-1, with TRBD1 as a possible D gene (6 bases). The CDR3 runs 13 residues. The V gene lost 7 bases and the J gene lost 5 bases, with 13 bases spanning the gap. In germline, CDR1 is KGHDR, CDR2 SFDVKD. The CDR3 DNA reads as TGTGCCACCAGGAATTCAGGGGCAACTGAAGCTTTCTTT. Its translation is CATRNSGATEAFF.

This clone was picked up a small number of times. The V gene is TRBV29-1, the J gene TRBJ1-6; D is ambiguous. CDR3 size: 13 residues. The V and J ends lost 5 bases and 6 bases respectively, with 11 bases between them. The germline V gene has CDR1 SQVTM and CDR2 ANQGSEA. The CDR3 spells CSVLIATNSPLHF. CDR3 coding DNA: TGCAGCGTTCTGATAGCGACTAATTCACCCCTCCACTTT. The variable domain in full, completed from reference TRBV29-1 and TRBJ1-6, reads SAVISQKPSRDICQRGTSLTIQCQVDSQVTMMFWYRQQPGQSLTLIATANQGSEATYESGFVIDKFPISRPNLTFSTLTVSNMSPEDSSIYLCSVLIATNSPLHFGNGTRLTVT.

This clone was seen only once. This chain joins TRBV9 and TRBJ2-3; maybe TRBD1 (6 bases). The V end was cut by 2 bases, the J end by 2 bases, with 15 bases between. Germline V gives CDR1 SGDLS, CDR2 YYNGEE. This CDR3 is 16 amino acids long. The CDR3 coding sequence is TGTGCCAGCAGCGTCCACCGGGACATAGACACAGATACGCAGTATTTT. This encodes CASSVHRDIDTDTQYF.

This chain joins TRBV28 and TRBJ1-5; 8 bases match TRBD1. V lost 9 bases, J lost 1 base, and 8 bases stayed unmatched. Germline values: CDR1 MDHEN, CDR2 SYDVKM. This CDR3 is built from 15 residues. This chain's CDR3 is CASTRTGLSNQPQHF. The CDR3 DNA reads as TGTGCCAGTACCCGGACAGGGTTAAGCAATCAGCCCCAGCATTTT.

The gene calls are TRBV28 and TRBJ1-1; weak D call: TRBD1 (6 bases). With 3 bases removed from V and 0 bases from J, the gap between germline ends came to 20 bases. Germline-derived CDR1 and CDR2 are MDHEN and SYDVKM. The CDR3 has 18 residues. The CDR3 nucleotides are TGTGCCAGCAGTTTCGACAGGAGCCAAACGTATGTGAACACTGAAGCTTTCTTT. Its protein product is CASSFDRSQTYVNTEAFF. The complete variable domain, with remaining parts taken from reference TRBV28 and TRBJ1-1, reads DVKVTQSSRYLVKRTGEKVFLECVQDMDHENMFWYRQDPGLGLRLIYFSYDVKMKEKGDIPEGYSVSREKKERFSLILESASTNQTSMYLCASSFDRSQTYVNTEAFFGQGTRLTVV.

The chain recombines TRBV30 with TRBJ2-1, with 9 bases identical to TRBD2. This CDR3 is 18 amino acids long. Germline CDR1 and CDR2: GTSNPN and SVGIG (reference sequence). Trimming at V came to 0 bases and at J to 9 bases, leaving 18 bases not matched to a gene. CDR3 sequence (DNA): TGTGCCTGGAGTGTACCCCCAGGCGGGAGGGCCGTCTCGGGTGAGCAGTTCTTC. Its protein product is CAWSVPPGGRAVSGEQFF.

The V call is TRBV6-5, the J call TRBJ1-1; TRBD1 aligns across 7 bases. The trim removed 9 bases at V and 5 bases at J, leaving 9 bases unmatched. Germline CDR1 is MNHEY and CDR2 is SVGAGI. The CDR3 has 13 amino acids. CDR3 coding DNA: TGTGCCAGTGCCCGAGACAGGGAGACTGAAGCTTTCTTT. Its protein product is CASARDRETEAFF.

The chain couples TRBV6-5 to TRBJ2-2; tentative D call: TRBD1 (6 bases). Trimming pared 11 bases from V and 3 bases from J, leaving 19 bases between. The CDR3 has 15 residues. Germline lookup yields CDR1 MNHEY and CDR2 SVGAGI. The CDR3 protein is CASSWATGHTGELFF. CDR3 coding DNA: TGTGCCTCATCCTGGGCGACAGGTCACACCGGGGAGCTGTTTTTT.

This chain connects TRBV9 to TRBJ1-4; tentatively, D is TRBD1 (5 bases). The CDR3 is 15 amino acids. Trimming pared 0 bases from V and 8 bases from J, leaving 14 bases between. Germline V gives CDR1 SGDLS, CDR2 YYNGEE. CDR3 nucleotides: TGTGCCAGCAGCGTAGAGGCAGGGCTAGGGGAAAAACTGTTTTTT. This translates into CASSVEAGLGEKLFF.

The rearrangement uses TRBV2 and TRBJ2-7, with D possibly TRBD2 on 6 matching bases. There are 16 residues in the CDR3. Trimming took off 5 bases at V and 3 bases at J, with 20 bases between the two ends. Per the germline V gene, CDR1 is SNHLY and CDR2 is FYNNEI. The CDR3 region has the DNA TGTGCCAGCAGTAAAAACTCGATAGTAGCGGACTACGAGCAGTACTTC. Amino acid sequence: CASSKNSIVADYEQYF.

The V and J genes are TRBV5-1 and TRBJ2-1; 9 nucleotides line up with TRBD2. J lost 4 bases, V lost 4 bases, and 6 bases had no gene match. Germline lookup yields CDR1 SGHRS and CDR2 YFSETQ. The CDR3 consists of 15 residues. CDR3 sequence (DNA): TGCGCCAGCAGCGCGGGGGGGTTCGCGTACAATGAGCAGTTCTTC. This translates into CASSAGGFAYNEQFF.

The CDR3 nucleotides are TGTGCCAGCAGTGAACGGTGGACGCGGGACGAGCAGTACGTC. Translated: CASSERWTRDEQYV. The chain uses TRBV6-1 and TRBJ2-7; a weak D match, TRBD2 (5 bases). CDR1 is MNHNS and CDR2 is SASEGT in the germline V gene. This CDR3 contains 14 residues. With 2 bases removed from V and 5 bases from J, the gap between germline ends came to 13 bases.

This clone was detected a few times. This CDR3 reads CASSSTSGPYEQYF. Here the CDR3 DNA reads TGTGCCAGCAGTTCGACTAGCGGCCCCTACGAGCAGTACTTC. The chain employs TRBV6-5 and TRBJ2-7; 9 positions agree with TRBD2. This CDR3 spans 14 amino acids. Germline CDR1 reads MNHEY; CDR2 reads SVGAGI. J gave up 2 bases and V 4 bases, and 3 bases lay outside the gene matches.

The genes are TRBV7-6 and TRBJ2-3, with D perhaps matching TRBD1 (6 bases). The CDR3 totals 16 residues. Germline V gene lookup returns CDR1 SGHVS and CDR2 FNYEAQ. V was shortened by 7 bases and J by 0 bases, with 17 bases between the two germline ends. CDR3 sequence (DNA): TGTGCCAGCACCCCGGGCAGGGGAGCTAGCACAGATACGCAGTATTTT. Amino acid sequence: CASTPGRGASTDTQYF.

V usage is TRBV7-9 and J usage is TRBJ2-5, with D tentatively TRBD1 (6 bases). Trimming took 3 bases from V and 3 from J, leaving 8 bases between them. This CDR3 has 13 residues. CDR1 SEHNR and CDR2 FQNEAQ come from the germline V gene (reference sequence). The CDR3 is CASSFSGEETQYF. The CDR3, as DNA: TGTGCCAGCAGCTTCTCAGGGGAAGAGACCCAGTACTTC.